The clone carrying this TCR beta chain has only one observation. Its antigen is undetermined. Only in-frame clones appear in the TCRdb table, and some are missing; sequencing was by immunoSEQ multiplex PCR. Counted here are roughly 120,000 clones, 88% occurring once; the ten biggest clones make up about 2%. Separate from the approximately 650-subject first cohort, the 120-subject validation cohort was the one that the donors belonged to. This record belongs to a study of cytomegalovirus exposure and HLA in healthy donors. The study's findings and limits: In vitro testing confirmed a few CMV-associated chains as specific for CMV antigens. Most TCR sequences showed up rarely, but some public TCRs showed up in many donors.

V lost 5 bases to trimming and J lost 3 bases, with 7 bases between them. The CDR3 is made up of 12 amino acids. Germline CDR1 SGHTA, CDR2 FQGNSA. J is TRBJ1-1 and V is TRBV7-2; D is undetermined. This TCR was recovered from a woman between 18 and 29 years old in good health and CMV-seronegative. Sequencing used PBMCs. The CDR3 region has the DNA TGTGCCAGCAGCCCCCTTTACACTGAAGCTTTCTTT. It yields the protein CASSPLYTEAFF.